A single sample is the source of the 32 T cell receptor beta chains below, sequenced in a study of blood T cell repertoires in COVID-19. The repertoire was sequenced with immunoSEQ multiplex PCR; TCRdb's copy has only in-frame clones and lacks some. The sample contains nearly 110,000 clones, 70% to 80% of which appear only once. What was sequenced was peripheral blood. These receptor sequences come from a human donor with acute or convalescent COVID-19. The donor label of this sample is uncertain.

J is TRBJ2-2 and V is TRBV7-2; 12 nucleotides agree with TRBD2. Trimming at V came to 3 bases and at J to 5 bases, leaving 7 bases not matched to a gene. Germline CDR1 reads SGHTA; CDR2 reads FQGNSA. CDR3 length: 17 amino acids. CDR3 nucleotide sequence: TGTGCCAGCAGCTTTTCGACTAGCGGGGGTTGGACCGGGGAGCTGTTTTTT. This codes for CASSFSTSGGWTGELFF.

CDR3 nucleotide sequence: TGTGCCAGCAGCCAAGATCAAAATGAGCAGTTCTTC. This gives the protein CASSQDQNEQFF. The chain recombines TRBV3-1 (or the pseudogene TRBV3-2) with TRBJ2-1; no reliable D call. V was cut by 0 bases and J by 7 bases, with 4 bases left in between. The CDR3 runs 12 residues. CDR1 LGHDT and CDR2 YNNKEL come from the germline V gene (reference sequence).

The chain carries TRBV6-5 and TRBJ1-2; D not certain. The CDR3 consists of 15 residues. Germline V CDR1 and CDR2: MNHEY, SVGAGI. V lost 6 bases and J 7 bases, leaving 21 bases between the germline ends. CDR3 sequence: CASRPGFSGVLGYTF. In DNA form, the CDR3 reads TGTGCCAGCAGACCAGGATTTAGCGGGGTTCTTGGCTACACCTTC.

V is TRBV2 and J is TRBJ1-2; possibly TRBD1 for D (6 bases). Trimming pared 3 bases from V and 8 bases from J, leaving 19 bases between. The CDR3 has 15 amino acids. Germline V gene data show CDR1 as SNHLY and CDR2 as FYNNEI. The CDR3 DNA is TGTGCCAGCAGTGAGCAGGGGCAGTCTCACCGGGGCTACACCTTC. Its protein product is CASSEQGQSHRGYTF.

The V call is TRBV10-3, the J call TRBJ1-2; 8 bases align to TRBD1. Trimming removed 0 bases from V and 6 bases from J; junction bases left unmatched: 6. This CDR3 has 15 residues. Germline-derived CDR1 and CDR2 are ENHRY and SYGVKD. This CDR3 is CAISESSDRADGYTF. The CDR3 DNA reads TGTGCCATCAGTGAGTCGTCGGACAGGGCGGATGGCTACACCTTC.

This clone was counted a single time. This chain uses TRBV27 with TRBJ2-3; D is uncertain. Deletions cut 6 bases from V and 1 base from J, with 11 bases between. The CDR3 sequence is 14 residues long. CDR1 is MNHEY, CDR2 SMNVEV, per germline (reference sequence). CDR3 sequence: CASSKPYRTDTQYF. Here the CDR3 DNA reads TGTGCCAGCAGCAAACCCTACCGCACAGATACGCAGTATTTT.

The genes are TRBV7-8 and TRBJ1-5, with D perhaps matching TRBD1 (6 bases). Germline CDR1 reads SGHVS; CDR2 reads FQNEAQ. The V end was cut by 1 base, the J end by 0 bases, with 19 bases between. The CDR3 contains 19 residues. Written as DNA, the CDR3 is TGTGCCAGCAGCTTAGGTGTGACGGGGGGCGGCTATAGCAATCAGCCCCAGCATTTT. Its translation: CASSLGVTGGGYSNQPQHF.

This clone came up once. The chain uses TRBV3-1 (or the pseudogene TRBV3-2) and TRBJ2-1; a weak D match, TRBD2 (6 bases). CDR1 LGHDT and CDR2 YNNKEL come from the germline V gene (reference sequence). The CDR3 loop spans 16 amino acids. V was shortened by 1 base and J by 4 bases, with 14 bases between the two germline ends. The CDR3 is CASSQVGGAKYNEQFF. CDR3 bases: TGTGCCAGCAGCCAAGTCGGCGGGGCGAAATACAATGAGCAGTTCTTC.

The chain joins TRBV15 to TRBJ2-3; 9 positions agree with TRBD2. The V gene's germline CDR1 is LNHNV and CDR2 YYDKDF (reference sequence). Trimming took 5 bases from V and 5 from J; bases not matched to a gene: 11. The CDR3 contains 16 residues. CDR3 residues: CATSAARGLAVDTQYF. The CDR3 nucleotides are TGTGCCACCAGCGCCGCCAGGGGACTAGCAGTAGATACGCAGTATTTT.

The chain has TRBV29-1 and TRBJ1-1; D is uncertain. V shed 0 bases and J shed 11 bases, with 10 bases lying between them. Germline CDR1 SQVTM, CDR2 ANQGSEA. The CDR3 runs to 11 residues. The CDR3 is CSVEDTGKAFF. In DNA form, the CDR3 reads TGCAGCGTTGAAGATACGGGGAAGGCTTTCTTT.

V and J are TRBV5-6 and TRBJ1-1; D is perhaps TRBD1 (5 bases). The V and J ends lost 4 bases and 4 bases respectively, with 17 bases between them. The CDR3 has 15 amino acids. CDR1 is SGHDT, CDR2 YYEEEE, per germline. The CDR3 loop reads CASSPRRGKGTEAFF. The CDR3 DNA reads TGTGCCAGCAGCCCGAGGAGGGGCAAGGGCACTGAAGCTTTCTTT.

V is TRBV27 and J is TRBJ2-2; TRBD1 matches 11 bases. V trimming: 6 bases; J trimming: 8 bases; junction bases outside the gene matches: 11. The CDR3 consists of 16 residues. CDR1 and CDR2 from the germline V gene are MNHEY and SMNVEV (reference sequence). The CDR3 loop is CASRISPGTGGGELFF. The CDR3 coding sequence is TGTGCCAGCAGGATTTCTCCCGGGACAGGGGGTGGGGAGCTGTTTTTT.

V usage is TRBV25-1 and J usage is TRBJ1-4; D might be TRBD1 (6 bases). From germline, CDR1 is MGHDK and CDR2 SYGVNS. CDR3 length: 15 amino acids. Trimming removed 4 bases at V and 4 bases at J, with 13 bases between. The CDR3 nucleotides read TGTGCCAGCAGTGTGGTAACAGGGTTTAATGAAAAACTGTTTTTT. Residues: CASSVVTGFNEKLFF.

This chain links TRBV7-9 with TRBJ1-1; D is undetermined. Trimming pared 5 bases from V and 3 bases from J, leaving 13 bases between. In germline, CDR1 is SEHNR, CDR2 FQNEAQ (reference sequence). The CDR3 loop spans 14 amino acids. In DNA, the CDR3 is TGTGCCAGCAGCCCGATGGGCAGCCACACTGAAGCTTTCTTT. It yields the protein CASSPMGSHTEAFF.

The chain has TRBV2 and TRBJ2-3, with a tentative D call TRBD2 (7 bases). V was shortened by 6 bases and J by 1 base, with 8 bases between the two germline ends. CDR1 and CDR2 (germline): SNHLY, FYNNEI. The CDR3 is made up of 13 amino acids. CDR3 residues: CASSGGRTDTQYF. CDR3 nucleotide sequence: TGTGCCAGCAGCGGGGGGCGCACAGATACGCAGTATTTT. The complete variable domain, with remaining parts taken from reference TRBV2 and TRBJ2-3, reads EPEVTQTPSHQVTQMGQEVILRCVPISNHLYFYWYRQILGQKVEFLVSFYNNEISEKSEIFDDQFSVERPDGSNFTLKIRSTKLEDSAMYFCASSGGRTDTQYFGPGTRLTVL.

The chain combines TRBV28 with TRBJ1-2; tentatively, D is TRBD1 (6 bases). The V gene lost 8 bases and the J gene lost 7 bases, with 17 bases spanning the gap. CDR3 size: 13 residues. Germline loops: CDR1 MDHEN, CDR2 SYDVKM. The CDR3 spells CASGGREYSGYTF. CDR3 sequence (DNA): TGTGCCAGCGGGGGCAGGGAATATTCTGGCTACACCTTC.

The CDR3 sequence: CASTRPSPGGYTF. The CDR3 DNA follows: TGTGCCAGCACCAGACCCTCACCGGGAGGCTACACCTTC. This chain joins TRBV6-5 and TRBJ1-2; no firm D call. The V end was cut by 7 bases, the J end by 8 bases, with 17 bases between. This CDR3 contains 13 residues. Per germline, CDR1 MNHEY and CDR2 SVGAGI.

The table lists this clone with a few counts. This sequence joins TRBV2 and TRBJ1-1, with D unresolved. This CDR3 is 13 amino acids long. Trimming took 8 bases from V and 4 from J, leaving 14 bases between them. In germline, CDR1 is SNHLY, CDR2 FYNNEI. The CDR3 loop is CASCGLEGTEAFF. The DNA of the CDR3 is TGTGCCAGCTGTGGACTTGAGGGCACTGAAGCTTTCTTT.

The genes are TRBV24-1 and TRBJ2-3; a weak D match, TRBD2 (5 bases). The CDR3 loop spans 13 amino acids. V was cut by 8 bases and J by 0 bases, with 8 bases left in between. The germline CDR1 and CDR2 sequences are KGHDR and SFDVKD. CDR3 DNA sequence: TGTGCCACCAAAGCGGATAGCACAGATACGCAGTATTTT. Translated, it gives CATKADSTDTQYF.

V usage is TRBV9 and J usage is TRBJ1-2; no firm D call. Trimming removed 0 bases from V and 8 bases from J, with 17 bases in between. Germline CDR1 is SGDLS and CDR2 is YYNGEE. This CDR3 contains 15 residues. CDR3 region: CASSVEREIPLGYTF. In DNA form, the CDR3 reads TGTGCCAGCAGCGTAGAGAGGGAGATCCCATTAGGCTACACCTTC.

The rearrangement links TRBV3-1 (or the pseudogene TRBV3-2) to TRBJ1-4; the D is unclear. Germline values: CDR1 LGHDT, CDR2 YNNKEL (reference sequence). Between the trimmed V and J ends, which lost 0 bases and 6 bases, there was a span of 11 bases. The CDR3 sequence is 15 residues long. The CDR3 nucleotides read TGTGCCAGCAGCCAAGACGAGCCGGGTCATGAAAAACTGTTTTTT. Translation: CASSQDEPGHEKLFF.

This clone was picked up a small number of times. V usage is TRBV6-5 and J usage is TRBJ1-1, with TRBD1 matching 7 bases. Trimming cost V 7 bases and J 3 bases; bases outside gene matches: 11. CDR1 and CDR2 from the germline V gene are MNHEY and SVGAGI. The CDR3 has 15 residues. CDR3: CASTPGGTGDTEAFF. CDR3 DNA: TGTGCCAGCACCCCCGGGGGAACAGGGGACACTGAAGCTTTCTTT.

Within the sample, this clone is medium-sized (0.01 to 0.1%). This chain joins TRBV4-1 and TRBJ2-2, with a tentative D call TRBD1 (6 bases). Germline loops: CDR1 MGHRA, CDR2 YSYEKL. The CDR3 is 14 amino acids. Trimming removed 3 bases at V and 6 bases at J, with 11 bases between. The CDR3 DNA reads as TGCGCCAGCAGCCAGTTACAGGGCCCCGGGGAGCTGTTTTTT. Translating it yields CASSQLQGPGELFF.

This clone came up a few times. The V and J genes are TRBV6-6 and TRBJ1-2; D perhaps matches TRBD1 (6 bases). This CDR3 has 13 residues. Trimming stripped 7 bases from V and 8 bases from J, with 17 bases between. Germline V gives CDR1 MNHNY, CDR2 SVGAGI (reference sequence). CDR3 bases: TGTGCCAGCATCACACAGGGTACGGCCGGCTACACCTTC. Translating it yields CASITQGTAGYTF.

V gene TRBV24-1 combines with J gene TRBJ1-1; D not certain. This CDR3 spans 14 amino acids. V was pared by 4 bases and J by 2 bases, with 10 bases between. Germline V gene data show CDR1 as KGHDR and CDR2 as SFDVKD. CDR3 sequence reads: CATSDKGGNTEAFF. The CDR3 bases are TGTGCCACCAGTGACAAAGGCGGAAACACTGAAGCTTTCTTT.

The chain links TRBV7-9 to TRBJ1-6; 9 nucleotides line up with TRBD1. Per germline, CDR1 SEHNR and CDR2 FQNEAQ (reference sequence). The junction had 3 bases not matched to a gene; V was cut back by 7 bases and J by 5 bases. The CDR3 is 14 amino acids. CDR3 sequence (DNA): TGTGCCAGCAAAAGGACAGGGGATAATTCACCCCTCCACTTT. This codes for CASKRTGDNSPLHF.

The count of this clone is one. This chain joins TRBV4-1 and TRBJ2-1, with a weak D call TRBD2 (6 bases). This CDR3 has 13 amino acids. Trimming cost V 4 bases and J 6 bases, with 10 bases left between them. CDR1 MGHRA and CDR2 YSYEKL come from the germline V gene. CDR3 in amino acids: CASSRGLINEQFF. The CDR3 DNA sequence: TGCGCCAGCAGCCGCGGACTAATCAATGAGCAGTTCTTC.

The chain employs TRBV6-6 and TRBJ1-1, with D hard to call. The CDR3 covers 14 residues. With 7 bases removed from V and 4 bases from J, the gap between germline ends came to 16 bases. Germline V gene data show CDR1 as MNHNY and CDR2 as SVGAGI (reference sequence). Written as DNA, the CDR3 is TGTGCCAGCACCCAGGAGGGAATATCCACTGAAGCTTTCTTT. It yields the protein CASTQEGISTEAFF.

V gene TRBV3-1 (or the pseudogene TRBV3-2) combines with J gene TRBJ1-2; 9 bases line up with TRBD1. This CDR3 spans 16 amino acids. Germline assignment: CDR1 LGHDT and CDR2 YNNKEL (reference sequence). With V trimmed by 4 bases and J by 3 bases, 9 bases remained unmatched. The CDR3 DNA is TGTGCCAGCAGCCGATTTCCTACAGGGGGCGACTATGGCTACACCTTC. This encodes CASSRFPTGGDYGYTF.

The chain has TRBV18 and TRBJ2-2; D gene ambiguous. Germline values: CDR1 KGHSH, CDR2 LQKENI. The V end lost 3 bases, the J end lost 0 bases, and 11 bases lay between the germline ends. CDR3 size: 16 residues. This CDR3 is CASSPRHSPNTGELFF. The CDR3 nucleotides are TGTGCCAGCTCACCCCGACACAGCCCGAACACCGGGGAGCTGTTTTTT.

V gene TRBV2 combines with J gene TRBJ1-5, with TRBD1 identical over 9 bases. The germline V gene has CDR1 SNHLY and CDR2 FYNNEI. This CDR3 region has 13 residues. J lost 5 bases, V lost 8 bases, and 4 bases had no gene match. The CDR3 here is CASGDRGYQPQHF. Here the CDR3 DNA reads TGTGCCAGCGGAGACAGGGGGTATCAGCCCCAGCATTTT.

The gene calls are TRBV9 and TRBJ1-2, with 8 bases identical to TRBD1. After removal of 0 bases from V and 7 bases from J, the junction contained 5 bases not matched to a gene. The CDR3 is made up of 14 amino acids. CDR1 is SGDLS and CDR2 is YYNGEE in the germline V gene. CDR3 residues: CASSVVSRGLGYTF. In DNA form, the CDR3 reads TGTGCCAGCAGCGTAGTGTCCAGGGGGCTTGGCTACACCTTC. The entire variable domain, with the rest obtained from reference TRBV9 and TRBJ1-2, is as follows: DSGVTQTPKHLITATGQRVTLRCSPRSGDLSVYWYQQSLDQGLQFLIQYYNGEERAKGNILERFSAQQFPDLHSELNLSSLELGDSALYFCASSVVSRGLGYTFGSGTRLTVV.